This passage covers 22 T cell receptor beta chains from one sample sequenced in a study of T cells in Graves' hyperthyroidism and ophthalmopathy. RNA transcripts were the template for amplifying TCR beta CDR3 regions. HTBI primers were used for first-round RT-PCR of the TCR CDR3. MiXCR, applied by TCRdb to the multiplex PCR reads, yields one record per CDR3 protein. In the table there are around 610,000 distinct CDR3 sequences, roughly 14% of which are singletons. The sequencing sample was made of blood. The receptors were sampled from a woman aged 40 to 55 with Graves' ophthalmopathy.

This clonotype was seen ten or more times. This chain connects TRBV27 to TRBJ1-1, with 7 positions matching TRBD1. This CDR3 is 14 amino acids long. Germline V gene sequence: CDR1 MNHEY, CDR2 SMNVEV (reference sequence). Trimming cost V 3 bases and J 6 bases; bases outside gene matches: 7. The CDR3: CASSLRQGWPEAFF. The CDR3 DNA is TGTGCCAGCAGTTTGAGACAGGGTTGGCCTGAAGCTTTCTTT.

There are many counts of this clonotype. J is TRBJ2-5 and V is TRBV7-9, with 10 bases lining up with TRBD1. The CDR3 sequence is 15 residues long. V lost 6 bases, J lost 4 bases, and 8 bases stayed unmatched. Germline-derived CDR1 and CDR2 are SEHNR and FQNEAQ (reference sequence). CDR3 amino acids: CASRNRTGGSETQYF. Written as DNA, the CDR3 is TGTGCCAGCAGAAACAGGACAGGGGGGTCAGAGACCCAGTACTTC.

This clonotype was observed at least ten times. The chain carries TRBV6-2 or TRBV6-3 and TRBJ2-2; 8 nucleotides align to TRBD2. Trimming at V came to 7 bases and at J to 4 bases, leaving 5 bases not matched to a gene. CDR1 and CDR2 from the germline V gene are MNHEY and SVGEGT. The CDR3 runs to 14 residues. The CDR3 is CASTPGGGTGELFF. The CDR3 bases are TGTGCCAGCACCCCCGGGGGGGGCACCGGGGAGCTGTTTTTT.

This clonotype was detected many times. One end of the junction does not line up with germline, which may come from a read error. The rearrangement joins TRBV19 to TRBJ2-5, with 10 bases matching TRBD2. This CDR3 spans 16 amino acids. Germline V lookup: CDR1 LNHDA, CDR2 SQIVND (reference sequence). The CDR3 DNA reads TGTGCCGGTAGTATATTCATAGCGGGAGGAGGGGAGACCCAGTACTTC. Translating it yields CAGSIFIAGGGETQYF.

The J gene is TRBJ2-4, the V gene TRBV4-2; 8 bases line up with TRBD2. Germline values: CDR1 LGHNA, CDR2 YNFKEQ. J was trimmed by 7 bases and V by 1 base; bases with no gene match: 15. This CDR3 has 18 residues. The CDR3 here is CASSQGGVAGPIRNIQYF. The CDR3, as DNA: TGTGCCAGCAGCCAAGGGGGGGTAGCGGGGCCCATAAGGAACATTCAGTACTTC.

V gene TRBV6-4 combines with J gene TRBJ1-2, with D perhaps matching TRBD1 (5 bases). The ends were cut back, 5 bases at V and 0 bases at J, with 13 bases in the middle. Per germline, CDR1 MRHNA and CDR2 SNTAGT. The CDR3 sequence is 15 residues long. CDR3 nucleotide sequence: TGTGCCAGCAGTTTTGACAGACAAGCTAACTATGGCTACACCTTC. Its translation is CASSFDRQANYGYTF.

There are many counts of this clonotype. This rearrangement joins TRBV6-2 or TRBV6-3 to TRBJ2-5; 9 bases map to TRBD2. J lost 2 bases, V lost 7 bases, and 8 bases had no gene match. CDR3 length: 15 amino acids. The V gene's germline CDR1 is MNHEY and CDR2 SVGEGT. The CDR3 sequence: CASIPAGGPQETQYF. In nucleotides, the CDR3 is TGTGCCAGCATTCCCGCGGGAGGGCCTCAAGAGACCCAGTACTTC.

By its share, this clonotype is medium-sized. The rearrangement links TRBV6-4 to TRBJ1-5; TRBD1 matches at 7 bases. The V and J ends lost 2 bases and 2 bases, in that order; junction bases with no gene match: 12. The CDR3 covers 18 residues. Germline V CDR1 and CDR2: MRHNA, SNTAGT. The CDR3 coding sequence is TGTGCCAGCAGTGACCCAGGGGACAGAGTGCGAGGCAATCAGCCCCAGCATTTT. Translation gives CASSDPGDRVRGNQPQHF.

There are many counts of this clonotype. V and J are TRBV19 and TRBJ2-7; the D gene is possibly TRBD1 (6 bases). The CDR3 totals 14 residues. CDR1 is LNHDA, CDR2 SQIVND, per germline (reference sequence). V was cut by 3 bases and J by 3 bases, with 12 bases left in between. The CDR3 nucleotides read TGTGCCAGTAGTATTTTGGACAGAAGCTACGAGCAGTACTTC. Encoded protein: CASSILDRSYEQYF.

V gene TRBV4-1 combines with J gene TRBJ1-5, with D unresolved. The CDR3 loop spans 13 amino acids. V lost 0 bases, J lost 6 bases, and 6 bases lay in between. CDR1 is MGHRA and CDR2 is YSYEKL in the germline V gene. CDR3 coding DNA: TGCGCCAGCAGCCAAGAATTACGTCAGCCCCAGCATTTT. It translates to CASSQELRQPQHF.

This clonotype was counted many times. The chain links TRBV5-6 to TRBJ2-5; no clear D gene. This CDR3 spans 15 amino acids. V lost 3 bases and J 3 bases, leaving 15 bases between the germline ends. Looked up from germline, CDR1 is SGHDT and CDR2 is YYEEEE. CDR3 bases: TGTGCCAGCAGCTCGCCCCGGACCGTCGAAGAGACCCAGTACTTC. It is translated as CASSSPRTVEETQYF.

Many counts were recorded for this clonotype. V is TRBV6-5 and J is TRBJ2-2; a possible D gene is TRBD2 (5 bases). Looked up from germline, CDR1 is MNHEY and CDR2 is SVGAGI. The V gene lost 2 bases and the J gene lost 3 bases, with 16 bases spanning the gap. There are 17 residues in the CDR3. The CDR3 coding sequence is TGTGCCAGCAGTTACCTTTGGCAGACTACACACACCGGGGAGCTGTTTTTT. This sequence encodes CASSYLWQTTHTGELFF.

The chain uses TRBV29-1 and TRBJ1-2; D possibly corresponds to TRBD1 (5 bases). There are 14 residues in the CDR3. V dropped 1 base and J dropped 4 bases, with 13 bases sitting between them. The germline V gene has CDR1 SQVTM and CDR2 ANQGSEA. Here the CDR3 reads CSVEARGGVYGYTF. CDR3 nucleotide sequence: TGCAGCGTTGAAGCCCGGGGGGGAGTCTATGGCTACACCTTC.

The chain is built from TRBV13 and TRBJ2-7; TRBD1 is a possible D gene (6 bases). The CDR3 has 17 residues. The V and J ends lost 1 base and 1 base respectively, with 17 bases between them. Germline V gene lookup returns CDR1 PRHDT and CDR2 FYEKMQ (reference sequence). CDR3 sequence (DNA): TGTGCCAGCAGCTTAGAAAGGGACAAACACCCATCCTACGAGCAGTACTTC. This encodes CASSLERDKHPSYEQYF.

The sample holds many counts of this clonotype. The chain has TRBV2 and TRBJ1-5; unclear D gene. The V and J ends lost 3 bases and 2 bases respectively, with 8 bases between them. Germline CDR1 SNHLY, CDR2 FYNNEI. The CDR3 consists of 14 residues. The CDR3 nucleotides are TGTGCCAGCAGTGATGCAGGAGGCAATCAGCCCCAGCATTTT. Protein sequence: CASSDAGGNQPQHF. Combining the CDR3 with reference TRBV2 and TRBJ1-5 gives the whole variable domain EPEVTQTPSHQVTQMGQEVILRCVPISNHLYFYWYRQILGQKVEFLVSFYNNEISEKSEIFDDQFSVERPDGSNFTLKIRSTKLEDSAMYFCASSDAGGNQPQHFGDGTRLSIL.

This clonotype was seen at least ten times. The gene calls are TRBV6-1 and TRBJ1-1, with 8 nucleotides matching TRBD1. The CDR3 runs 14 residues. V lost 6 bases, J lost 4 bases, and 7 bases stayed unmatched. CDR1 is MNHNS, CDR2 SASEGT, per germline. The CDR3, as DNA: TGTGCCAGCAGCCTGGACAGGGACCGCACTGAAGCTTTCTTT. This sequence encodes CASSLDRDRTEAFF.

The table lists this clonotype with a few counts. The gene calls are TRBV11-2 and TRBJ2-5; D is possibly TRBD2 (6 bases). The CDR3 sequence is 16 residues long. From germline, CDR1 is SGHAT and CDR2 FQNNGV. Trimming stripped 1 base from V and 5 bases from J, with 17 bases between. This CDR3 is CASSLGTLAGSETQYF. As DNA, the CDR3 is TGTGCCAGCAGCTTAGGGACTTTGGCGGGATCGGAGACCCAGTACTTC.

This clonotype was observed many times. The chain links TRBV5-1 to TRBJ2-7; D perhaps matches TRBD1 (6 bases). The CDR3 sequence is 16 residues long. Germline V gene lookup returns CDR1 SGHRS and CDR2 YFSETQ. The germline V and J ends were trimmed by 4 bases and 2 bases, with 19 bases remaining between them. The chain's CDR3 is CASSPGTSTRAYEQYF. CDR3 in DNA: TGCGCCAGCAGCCCCGGGACATCCACGAGAGCCTACGAGCAGTACTTC. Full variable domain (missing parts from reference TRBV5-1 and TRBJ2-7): KAGVTQTPRYLIKTRGQQVTLSCSPISGHRSVSWYQQTPGQGLQFLFEYFSETQRNKGNFPGRFSGRQFSNSRSEMNVSTLELGDSALYLCASSPGTSTRAYEQYFGPGTRLTVT.

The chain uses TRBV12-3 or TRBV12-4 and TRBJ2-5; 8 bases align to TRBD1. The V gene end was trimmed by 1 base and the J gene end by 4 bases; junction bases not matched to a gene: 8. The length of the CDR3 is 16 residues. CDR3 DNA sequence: TGTGCCAGCAGTTTAGGCGACAGGGGCTTAGGAGAGACCCAGTACTTC. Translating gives CASSLGDRGLGETQYF.

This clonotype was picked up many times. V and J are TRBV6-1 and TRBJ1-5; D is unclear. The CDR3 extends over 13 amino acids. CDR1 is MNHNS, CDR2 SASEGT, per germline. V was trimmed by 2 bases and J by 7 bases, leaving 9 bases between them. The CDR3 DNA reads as TGTGCCAGCAGTGAAACTGGACGACAGCCCCAGCATTTT. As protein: CASSETGRQPQHF.

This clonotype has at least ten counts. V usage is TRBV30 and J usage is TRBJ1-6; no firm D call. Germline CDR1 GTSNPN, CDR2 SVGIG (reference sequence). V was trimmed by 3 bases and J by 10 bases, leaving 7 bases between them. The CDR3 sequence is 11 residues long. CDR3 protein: CAWRRRSPLHF. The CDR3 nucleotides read TGTGCCTGGAGGAGGAGATCACCCCTCCACTTT. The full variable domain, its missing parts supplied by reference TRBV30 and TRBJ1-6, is SQTIHQWPATLVQPVGSPLSLECTVEGTSNPNLYWYRQAAGRGLQLLFYSVGIGQISSEVPQNLSASRPQDRQFILSSKKLLLSDSGFYLCAWRRRSPLHFGNGTRLTVT.

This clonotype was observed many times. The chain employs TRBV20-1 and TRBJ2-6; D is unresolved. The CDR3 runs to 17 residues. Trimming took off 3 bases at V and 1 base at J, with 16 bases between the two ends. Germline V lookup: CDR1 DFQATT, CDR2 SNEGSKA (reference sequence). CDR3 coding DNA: TGCAGTGCTAGGGTCCCAGGTCTTTCATCTGGGGCCAACGTCCTGACTTTC. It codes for CSARVPGLSSGANVLTF.